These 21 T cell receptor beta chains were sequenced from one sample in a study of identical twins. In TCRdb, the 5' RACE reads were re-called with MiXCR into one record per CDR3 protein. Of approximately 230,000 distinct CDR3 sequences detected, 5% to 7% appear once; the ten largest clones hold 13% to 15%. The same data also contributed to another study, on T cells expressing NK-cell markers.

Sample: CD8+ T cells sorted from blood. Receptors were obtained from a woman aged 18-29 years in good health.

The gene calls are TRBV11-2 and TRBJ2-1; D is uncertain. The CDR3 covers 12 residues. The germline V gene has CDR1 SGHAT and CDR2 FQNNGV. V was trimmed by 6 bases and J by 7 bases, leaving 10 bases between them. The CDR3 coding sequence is TGTGCCAGCAGGAATATACTGAATGAGCAGTTCTTC. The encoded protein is CASRNILNEQFF.

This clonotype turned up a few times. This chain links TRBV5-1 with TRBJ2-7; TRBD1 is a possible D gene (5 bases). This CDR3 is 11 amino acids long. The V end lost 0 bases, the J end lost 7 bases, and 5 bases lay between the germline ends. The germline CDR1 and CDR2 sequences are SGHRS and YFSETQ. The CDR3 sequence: CASSLEGEQYF. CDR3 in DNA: TGCGCCAGCAGCTTGGAGGGGGAGCAGTACTTC.

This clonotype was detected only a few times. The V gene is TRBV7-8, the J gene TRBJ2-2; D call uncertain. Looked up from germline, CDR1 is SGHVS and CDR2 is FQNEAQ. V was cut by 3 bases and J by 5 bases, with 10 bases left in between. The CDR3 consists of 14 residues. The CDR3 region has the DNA TGTGCCAGCAGCTTCCTGGCCCGTACCGGGGAGCTGTTTTTT. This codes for CASSFLARTGELFF.

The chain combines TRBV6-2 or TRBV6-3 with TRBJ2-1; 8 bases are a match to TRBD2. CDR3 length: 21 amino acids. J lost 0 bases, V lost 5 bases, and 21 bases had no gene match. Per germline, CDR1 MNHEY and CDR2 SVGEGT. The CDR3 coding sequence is TGTGCCAGCAGTCCTGGGACTAGGCAAACCCTCCCGCCGAGCTCCTACAATGAGCAGTTCTTC. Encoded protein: CASSPGTRQTLPPSSYNEQFF.

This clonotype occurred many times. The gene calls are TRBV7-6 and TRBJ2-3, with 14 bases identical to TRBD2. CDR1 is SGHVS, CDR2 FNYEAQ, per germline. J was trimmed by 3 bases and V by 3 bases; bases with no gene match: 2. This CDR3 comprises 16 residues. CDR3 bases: TGTGCCAGCAGCTTTCGACTAGCGGGAGGGACAGATACGCAGTATTTT. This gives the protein CASSFRLAGGTDTQYF.

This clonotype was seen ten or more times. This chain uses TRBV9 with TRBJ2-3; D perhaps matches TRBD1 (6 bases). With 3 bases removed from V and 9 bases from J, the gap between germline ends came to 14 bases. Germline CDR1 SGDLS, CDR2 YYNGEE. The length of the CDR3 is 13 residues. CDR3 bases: TGTGCCAGCAGCGATTGGGACACTGCGACGCAGTATTTT. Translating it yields CASSDWDTATQYF.

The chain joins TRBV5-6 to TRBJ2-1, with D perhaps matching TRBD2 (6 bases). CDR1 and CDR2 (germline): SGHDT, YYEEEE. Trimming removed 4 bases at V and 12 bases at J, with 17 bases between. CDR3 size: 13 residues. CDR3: CASSGDSFDVQFF. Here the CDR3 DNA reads TGTGCCAGCAGCGGGGACTCCTTCGATGTGCAGTTCTTC. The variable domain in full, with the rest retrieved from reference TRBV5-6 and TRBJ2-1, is DAGVTQSPTHLIKTRGQQVTLRCSPKSGHDTVSWYQQALGQGPQFIFQYYEEEERQRGNFPDRFSGHQFPNYSSELNVNALLLGDSALYLCASSGDSFDVQFFGPGTRLTVL.

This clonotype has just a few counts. CDR3 in amino acids: CASSVVSNTEAFF. The CDR3 bases are TGTGCCAGCAGCGTAGTTTCGAACACTGAAGCTTTCTTT. V is TRBV9 and J is TRBJ1-1; D not resolved. The germline gives CDR1 SGDLS, CDR2 YYNGEE. V was pared by 0 bases and J by 1 base, with 4 bases between. The CDR3 consists of 13 residues.

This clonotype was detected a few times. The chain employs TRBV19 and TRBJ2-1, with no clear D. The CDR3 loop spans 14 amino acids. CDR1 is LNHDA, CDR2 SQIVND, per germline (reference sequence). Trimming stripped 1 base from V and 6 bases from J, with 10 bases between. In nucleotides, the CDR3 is TGTGCCAGTAGTATAGGGGCCAGTGCCAATGAGCAGTTCTTC. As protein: CASSIGASANEQFF.

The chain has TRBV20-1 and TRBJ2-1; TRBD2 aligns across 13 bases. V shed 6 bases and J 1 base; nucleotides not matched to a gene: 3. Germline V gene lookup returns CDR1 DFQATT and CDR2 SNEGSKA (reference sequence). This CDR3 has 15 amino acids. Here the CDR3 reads CSARTSGGSYNEQFF. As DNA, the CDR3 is TGCAGTGCAAGGACTAGCGGGGGATCCTACAATGAGCAGTTCTTC.

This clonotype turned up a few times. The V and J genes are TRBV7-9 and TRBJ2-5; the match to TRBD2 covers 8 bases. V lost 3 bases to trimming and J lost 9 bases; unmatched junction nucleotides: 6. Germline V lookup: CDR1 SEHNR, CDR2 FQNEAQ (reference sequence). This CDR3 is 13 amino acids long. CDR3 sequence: CASSFGGGNPQYF. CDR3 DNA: TGTGCCAGCAGCTTTGGCGGGGGGAACCCCCAGTACTTC.

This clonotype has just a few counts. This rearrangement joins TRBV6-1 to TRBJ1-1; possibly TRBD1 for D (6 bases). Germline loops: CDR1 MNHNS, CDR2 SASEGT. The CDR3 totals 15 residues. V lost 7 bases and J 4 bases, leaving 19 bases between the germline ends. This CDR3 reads CASILGRGSGTEAFF. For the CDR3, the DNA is TGTGCCAGCATCCTAGGAAGGGGGTCCGGCACTGAAGCTTTCTTT.

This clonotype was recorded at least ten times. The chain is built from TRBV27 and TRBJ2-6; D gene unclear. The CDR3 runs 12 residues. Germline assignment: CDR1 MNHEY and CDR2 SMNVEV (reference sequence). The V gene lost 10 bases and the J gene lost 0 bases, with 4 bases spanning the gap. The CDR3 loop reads CATSSGANVLTF. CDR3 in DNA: TGTGCCACGAGCTCTGGGGCCAACGTCCTGACTTTC.

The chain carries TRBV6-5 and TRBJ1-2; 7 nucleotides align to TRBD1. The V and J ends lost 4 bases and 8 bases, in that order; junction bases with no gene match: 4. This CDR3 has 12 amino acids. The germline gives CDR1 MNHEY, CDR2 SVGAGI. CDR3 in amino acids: CASSSDREGYTF. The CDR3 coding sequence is TGTGCCAGCAGTTCTGACAGGGAAGGCTACACCTTC.

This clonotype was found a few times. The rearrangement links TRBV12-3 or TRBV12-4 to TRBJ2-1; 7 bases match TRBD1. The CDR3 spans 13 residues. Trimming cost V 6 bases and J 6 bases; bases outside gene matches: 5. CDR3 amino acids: CASSPGGVNEQFF. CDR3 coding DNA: TGTGCCAGCAGCCCAGGGGGAGTCAATGAGCAGTTCTTC.

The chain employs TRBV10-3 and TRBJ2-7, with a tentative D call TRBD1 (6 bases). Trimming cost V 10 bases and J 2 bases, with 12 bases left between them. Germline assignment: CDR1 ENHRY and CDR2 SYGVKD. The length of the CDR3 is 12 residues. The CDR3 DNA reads TGTGCCACTCAGACAGGAACCTACGAGCAGTACTTC. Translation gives CATQTGTYEQYF.

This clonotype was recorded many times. The CDR3 here is CATSRAQGISSGRAFSYEQYF. The CDR3 DNA reads TGTGCCACCAGCAGAGCACAGGGGATCTCTAGCGGGAGGGCCTTCTCCTACGAGCAGTACTTC. The chain links TRBV15 to TRBJ2-7; 12 nucleotides match TRBD2. Trimming removed 1 base from V and 0 bases from J; junction bases left unmatched: 16. Germline lookup yields CDR1 LNHNV and CDR2 YYDKDF (reference sequence). The CDR3 runs to 21 residues.

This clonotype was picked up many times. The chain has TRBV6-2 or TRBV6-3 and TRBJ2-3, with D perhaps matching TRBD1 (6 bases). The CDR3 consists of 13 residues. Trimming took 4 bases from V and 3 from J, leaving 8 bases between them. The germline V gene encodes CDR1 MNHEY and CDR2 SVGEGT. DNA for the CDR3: TGTGCCAGCAGTTCCAGGGGAACAGATACGCAGTATTTT. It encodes CASSSRGTDTQYF.

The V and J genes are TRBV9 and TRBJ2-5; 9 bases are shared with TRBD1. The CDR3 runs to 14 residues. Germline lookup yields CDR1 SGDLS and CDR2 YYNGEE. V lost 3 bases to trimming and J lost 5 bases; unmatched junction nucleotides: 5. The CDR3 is CASSGTGAWETQYF. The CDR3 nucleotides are TGTGCCAGCAGCGGGACAGGGGCTTGGGAGACCCAGTACTTC.

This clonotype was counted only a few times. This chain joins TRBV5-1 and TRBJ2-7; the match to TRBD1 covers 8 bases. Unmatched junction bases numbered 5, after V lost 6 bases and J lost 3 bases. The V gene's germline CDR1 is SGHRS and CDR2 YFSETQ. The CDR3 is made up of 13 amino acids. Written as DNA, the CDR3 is TGCGCCAGCAACGGAGACAGGGGCTACGAGCAGTACTTC. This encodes CASNGDRGYEQYF. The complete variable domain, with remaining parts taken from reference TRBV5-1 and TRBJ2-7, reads KAGVTQTPRYLIKTRGQQVTLSCSPISGHRSVSWYQQTPGQGLQFLFEYFSETQRNKGNFPGRFSGRQFSNSRSEMNVSTLELGDSALYLCASNGDRGYEQYFGPGTRLTVT.

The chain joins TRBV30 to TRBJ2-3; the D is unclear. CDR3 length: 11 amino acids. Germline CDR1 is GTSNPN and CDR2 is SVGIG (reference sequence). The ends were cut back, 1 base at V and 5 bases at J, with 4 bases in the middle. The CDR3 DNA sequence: TGTGCCTGGAGTGCAGGAGATACGCAGTATTTT. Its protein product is CAWSAGDTQYF.